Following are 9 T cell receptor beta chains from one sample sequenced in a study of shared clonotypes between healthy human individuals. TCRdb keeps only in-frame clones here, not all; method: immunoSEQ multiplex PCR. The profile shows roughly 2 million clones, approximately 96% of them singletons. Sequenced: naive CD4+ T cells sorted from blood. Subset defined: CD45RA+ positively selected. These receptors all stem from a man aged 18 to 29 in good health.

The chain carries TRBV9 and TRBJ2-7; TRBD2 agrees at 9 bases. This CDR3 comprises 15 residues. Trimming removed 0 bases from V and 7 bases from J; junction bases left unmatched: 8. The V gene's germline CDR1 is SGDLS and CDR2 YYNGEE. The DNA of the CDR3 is TGTGCCAGCAGCGTAGCGGCTAGCGGGGTTTATGAGCAGTACTTC. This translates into CASSVAASGVYEQYF. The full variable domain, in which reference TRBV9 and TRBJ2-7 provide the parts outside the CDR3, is DSGVTQTPKHLITATGQRVTLRCSPRSGDLSVYWYQQSLDQGLQFLIQYYNGEERAKGNILERFSAQQFPDLHSELNLSSLELGDSALYFCASSVAASGVYEQYFGPGTRLTVT.

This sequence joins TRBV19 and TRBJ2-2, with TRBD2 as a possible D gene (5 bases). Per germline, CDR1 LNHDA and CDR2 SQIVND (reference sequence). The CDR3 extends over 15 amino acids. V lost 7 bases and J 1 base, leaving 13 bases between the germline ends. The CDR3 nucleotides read TGTGCCAGTAAGTTCGGAGGACGGAACACCGGGGAGCTGTTTTTT. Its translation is CASKFGGRNTGELFF. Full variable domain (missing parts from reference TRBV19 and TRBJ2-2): DGGITQSPKYLFRKEGQNVTLSCEQNLNHDAMYWYRQDPGQGLRLIYYSQIVNDFQKGDIAEGYSVSREKKESFPLTVTSAQKNPTAFYLCASKFGGRNTGELFFGEGSRLTVL.

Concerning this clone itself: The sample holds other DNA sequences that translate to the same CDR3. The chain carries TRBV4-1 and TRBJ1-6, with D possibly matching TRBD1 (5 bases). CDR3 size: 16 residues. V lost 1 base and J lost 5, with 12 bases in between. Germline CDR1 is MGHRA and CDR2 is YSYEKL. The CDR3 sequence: CASSQGRGRDNSPLHF. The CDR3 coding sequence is TGCGCCAGCAGCCAAGGGCGGGGGAGGGATAATTCACCCCTCCACTTT.

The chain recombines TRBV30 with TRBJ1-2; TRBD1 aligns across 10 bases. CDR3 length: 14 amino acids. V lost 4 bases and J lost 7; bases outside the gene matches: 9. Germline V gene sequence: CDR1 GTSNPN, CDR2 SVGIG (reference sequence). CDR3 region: CAWTSGQGMGGYTF. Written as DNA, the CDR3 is TGTGCCTGGACCTCGGGACAGGGGATGGGTGGCTACACCTTC.

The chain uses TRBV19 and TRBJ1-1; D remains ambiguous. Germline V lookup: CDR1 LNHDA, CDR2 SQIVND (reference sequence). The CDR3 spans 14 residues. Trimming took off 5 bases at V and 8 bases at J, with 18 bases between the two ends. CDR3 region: CASSARLGTKEAFF. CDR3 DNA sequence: TGTGCCAGTAGTGCTCGACTGGGCACGAAAGAAGCTTTCTTT.

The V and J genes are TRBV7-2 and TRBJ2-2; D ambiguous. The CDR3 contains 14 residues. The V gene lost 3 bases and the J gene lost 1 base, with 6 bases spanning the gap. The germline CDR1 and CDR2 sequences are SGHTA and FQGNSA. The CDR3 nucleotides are TGTGCCAGCAGCTTCCGACAGAACACCGGGGAGCTGTTTTTT. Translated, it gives CASSFRQNTGELFF.

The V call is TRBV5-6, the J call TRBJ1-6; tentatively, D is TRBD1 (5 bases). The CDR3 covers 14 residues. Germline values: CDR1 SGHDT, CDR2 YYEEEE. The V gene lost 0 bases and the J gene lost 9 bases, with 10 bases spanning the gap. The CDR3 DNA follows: TGTGCCAGCAGCTTGGCCAGGGCGAGTTCACCCCTCCACTTT. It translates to CASSLARASSPLHF.

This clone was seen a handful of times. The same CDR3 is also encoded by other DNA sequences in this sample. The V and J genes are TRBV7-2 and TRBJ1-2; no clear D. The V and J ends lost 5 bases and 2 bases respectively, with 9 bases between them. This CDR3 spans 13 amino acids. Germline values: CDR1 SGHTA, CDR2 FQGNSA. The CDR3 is CASSPGFNYGYTF. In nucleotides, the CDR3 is TGTGCCAGCAGCCCGGGGTTCAACTATGGCTACACCTTC.

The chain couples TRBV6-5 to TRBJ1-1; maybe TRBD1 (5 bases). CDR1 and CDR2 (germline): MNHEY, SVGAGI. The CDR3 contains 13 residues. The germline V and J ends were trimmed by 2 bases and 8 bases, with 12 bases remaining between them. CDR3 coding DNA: TGTGCCAGCAGTTACCCGGGGCTGGGGGAAGCTTTCTTT. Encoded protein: CASSYPGLGEAFF.